This TCR beta chain is from a study of blood T cell repertoires in COVID-19 (dated by TCRdb to the early 2020s). In the study overall: The collaborator samples originated in the United States, Italy and Spain and spanned the acute and convalescent phases of COVID-19. The prospective study material was composed of cDNA or gDNA derived from T cells, B-cell-depleted T cells, or PBMCs. Subjects who had been exposed to COVID-19, were actively infected with it, or had recovered from it provided the deeply sampled blood TCRbeta repertoires that made up the dataset. The repertoires were made available in a free public database intended to serve as a resource for research on the immune response to SARS-CoV-2. Samples came from the ongoing ImmuneRACE study (first 160 participants) plus 1,254 subjects from 6 global collaborators. The sample metadata nearly always contained a de-identified subject ID, COVID-19 status, age in years and sex. HLA class I and class II types, where available, came from metadata supplied by the sample provider rather than from assay-based typing.

General study outcomes and caveats: The amount of clinical and demographic metadata varied by source and participant and was provided uncurated.

From cysteine to phenylalanine, the CDR3 is 10 amino acids long. Only the CDR3 region is kept as DNA, spanning 30 bases read in frame from base 1. CDR1 and CDR2 were assigned from the germline V gene as SGHTA and FQGNSA. V and J lose 5 bases and 4 bases, and a span of 2 bases separates them. Whole blood was collected in K2EDTA tubes by collaborating institutions according to the institutions' own protocols. For TCRbeta analysis, collaborators shipped samples in one of three forms: frozen whole blood, isolated PBMCs, or DNA extracted from either of those sample types. A remark on this clone: It lacks a known antigen. Base-call qualities are not available, and no considerably larger clone is one nucleotide away.

The immunoSEQ Assay, a bias-controlled multiplex PCR, was used to amplify TCRbeta CDR3 regions from genomic DNA. Processing in the source paper ran as follows. Within the assay, amplification of reference gene primers was used to estimate how many nucleated cells each sample contained. To quantify the absolute abundance of each unique TCRbeta CDR3 rearrangement, sequence reads were collapsed and filtered. Productive Simpson clonality was computed per sample as the square root of Simpson's diversity index over productive rearrangements. Entries here come from immuneACCESS through TCRdb and include only in-frame sequences with V and J called. Some clones fail to appear in such tables; in the studies checked, an unresolved V gene covers under half of the shortfall, and the cause of the remainder is unknown. V and J calls and clone size are those listed in that table; D and trimming were worked out from the DNA. This sample is represented by tens of thousands of clones; approximately 88% of them were singletons. The ten largest clones take up approximately 6.7% of the sample.

Sample: peripheral blood. This receptor was obtained from a woman of 80 years or more with acute or convalescent COVID-19. This chain joins TRBV7-2 to TRBJ1-2; the D gene cannot be resolved reliably. The nucleotide sequence is TGTGCCAGCAGCCTCTATGGCTACACCTTC. Its protein is CASSLYGYTF.